This T cell receptor beta chain emerged from a study of cytotoxic CD8 clonotypes in ibrutinib-treated CLL. Study summary: Around 25 partial and 2 complete responses; at median approximately 68 months, about 14 remitted, about 12 progressed. Patients gave response samples after a median approximately eleven months of treatment, range 6 to 36.

The length of the CDR3 is 14 residues. CDR1 and CDR2 from the germline V gene are MGHDK and SYGVNS. V lost 4 bases and J lost 4, with 10 bases in between. Worth noting for this clone: What it binds is unknown.

Produced via immunoSEQ multiplex PCR; TCRdb's table is partial and in-frame only. The sample carries 300,000 or so clones, 67% recorded once. General study results and limits: At the start, clonality exceeded age-matched healthy donors and followed circulating CD8+ T-cell counts.

This chain connects TRBV25-1 to TRBJ2-2; D may be TRBD2 (6 bases). The sample was PBMCs, taken after 36 months of ibrutinib treatment. The TCR comes from a human donor with chronic lymphocytic leukemia. The CDR3 sequence: CASSAGVTTGELFF. CDR3 DNA sequence: TGTGCCAGCAGTGCGGGGGTAACCACCGGGGAGCTGTTTTTT.